Listed here are 14 T cell receptor beta chains from one sample, sequenced in a study of blood T cell repertoires in COVID-19. Assay: immunoSEQ multiplex PCR; the TCRdb copy retains only in-frame clones and omits some. Of 120,000 to 150,000 clones in the sample, about 84% were seen once. Material: PBMCs or T cells enriched from blood (not recorded which). The receptors were sampled from a woman aged 18-29 years who had been exposed to COVID-19.

This clone showed up just a few times. CDR3 sequence: CASSSGLAGGVDEQFF. The CDR3 DNA reads as TGTGCCAGCAGCTCCGGACTAGCGGGAGGGGTGGATGAGCAGTTCTTC. The V gene is TRBV7-2, the J gene TRBJ2-1, with 15 bases matching TRBD2. The V gene's germline CDR1 is SGHTA and CDR2 FQGNSA. This CDR3 has 16 amino acids. The J segment lost 8 bases and the V segment lost 4 bases, leaving 6 bases of the junction unmatched.

This clone was recorded once. The chain has TRBV10-3 and TRBJ1-1; a possible D gene is TRBD1 (5 bases). Trimming removed 8 bases at V and 0 bases at J, with 10 bases between. The germline gives CDR1 ENHRY, CDR2 SYGVKD. The CDR3 runs to 13 residues. The CDR3 sequence is CAIQGQLNTEAFF. The DNA for the CDR3 is TGTGCCATCCAAGGACAATTGAACACTGAAGCTTTCTTT.

The gene calls are TRBV29-1 and TRBJ1-1; maybe TRBD1 (5 bases). The V gene's germline CDR1 is SQVTM and CDR2 ANQGSEA. V lost 6 bases to trimming and J lost 5 bases, with 13 bases between them. This CDR3 contains 12 residues. CDR3 sequence reads: CSVAAGQTEAFF. The DNA of the CDR3 is TGCAGCGTCGCCGCAGGGCAAACTGAAGCTTTCTTT.

The chain combines TRBV14 with TRBJ1-1; weak D call: TRBD1 (5 bases). Germline-derived CDR1 and CDR2 are SGHDN and FVKESK. Trimming removed 0 bases at V and 11 bases at J, with 13 bases between. The CDR3 consists of 13 residues. As DNA, the CDR3 is TGTGCCAGCAGCCAAGATGGGGCGACGTCGGCTTTCTTT. Its protein is CASSQDGATSAFF.

This clone was found once. CDR3: CASSFSGGDRELFF. CDR3 sequence (DNA): TGCGCCAGCAGCTTCTCCGGGGGTGATCGGGAGCTGTTTTTT. This chain connects TRBV5-1 to TRBJ2-2; D is perhaps TRBD2 (6 bases). This CDR3 region has 14 residues. Germline V lookup: CDR1 SGHRS, CDR2 YFSETQ. With 2 bases removed from V and 9 bases from J, the gap between germline ends came to 14 bases.

CDR3 protein: CASSPGDNEQFF. The DNA of the CDR3 is TGTGCCAGCAGCCCGGGGGACAATGAGCAGTTCTTC. The V call is TRBV11-2, the J call TRBJ2-1; a weak D match, TRBD2 (6 bases). This CDR3 has 12 amino acids. Looked up from germline, CDR1 is SGHAT and CDR2 is FQNNGV. Deletions cut 5 bases from V and 5 bases from J, with 7 bases between. The whole variable domain, remainder taken from reference TRBV11-2 and TRBJ2-1, is EAGVAQSPRYKIIEKRQSVAFWCNPISGHATLYWYQQILGQGPKLLIQFQNNGVVDDSQLPKDRFSAERLKGVDSTLKIQPAKLEDSAVYLCASSPGDNEQFFGPGTRLTVL.

This clone is a singleton in its sample. The V call is TRBV4-2, the J call TRBJ2-1; D may be TRBD1 (5 bases). Trimming took off 0 bases at V and 2 bases at J, with 11 bases between the two ends. The CDR3 covers 16 residues. CDR1 LGHNA and CDR2 YNFKEQ come from the germline V gene. The CDR3 loop is CASSQEGQGAYNEQFF. The CDR3 region has the DNA TGTGCCAGCAGCCAAGAAGGACAAGGAGCCTACAATGAGCAGTTCTTC.

For the CDR3, the DNA is TGTGCCAGCAGTTCCCCGGGACTAGCGGGGTTGGGGGGTCGTGGGTATTTT. Translation: CASSSPGLAGLGGRGYF. V and J are TRBV28 and TRBJ2-3, with 13 bases aligning to TRBD2. Germline-derived CDR1 and CDR2 are MDHEN and SYDVKM. With 4 bases clipped from V and 14 bases from J, the junction kept 18 bases outside the gene matches. This CDR3 has 17 residues. The full variable domain, completed using reference TRBV28 and TRBJ2-3, is DVKVTQSSRYLVKRTGEKVFLECVQDMDHENMFWYRQDPGLGLRLIYFSYDVKMKEKGDIPEGYSVSREKKERFSLILESASTNQTSMYLCASSSPGLAGLGGRGYFGPGTRLTVL.

This clone has just one count. The V and J genes are TRBV7-9 and TRBJ2-5, with TRBD1 matching over 8 bases. J gave up 5 bases and V 5 bases, and 7 bases lay outside the gene matches. CDR1 SEHNR and CDR2 FQNEAQ come from the germline V gene (reference sequence). This CDR3 has 14 residues. The CDR3 sequence is CASSLMDRAETQYF. CDR3 nucleotides: TGTGCCAGCAGCCTGATGGACAGGGCGGAGACCCAGTACTTC.

The genes are TRBV30 and TRBJ2-4; 7 bases are a match to TRBD1. CDR1 and CDR2 (germline): GTSNPN, SVGIG (reference sequence). V shed 5 bases, J shed 4 bases, and the junction held 8 bases outside the gene matches. This CDR3 region has 14 residues. The CDR3 nucleotides are TGTGCCTGGCACCGGGACAGTATTAAAAACATTCAGTACTTC. Translated, it gives CAWHRDSIKNIQYF.

This chain uses TRBV5-3 with TRBJ1-6; tentatively, D is TRBD1 (5 bases). TRBV5-3 is reported as an ORF; its role is uncertain. The ends were cut back, 3 bases at V and 7 bases at J, with 17 bases in the middle. The CDR3 spans 16 residues. The CDR3 region has the DNA TGTGCCAGAAGCTCCGCCGGGACTATAAGAAATTCACCCCTCCACTTT. It codes for CARSSAGTIRNSPLHF.

The chain recombines TRBV24-1 with TRBJ2-3; 9 bases are a match to TRBD2. The CDR3 consists of 14 residues. Germline values: CDR1 KGHDR, CDR2 SFDVKD. V lost 6 bases and J lost 4; bases outside the gene matches: 4. The CDR3 DNA is TGTGCCACCAGTCTCGCGGGAGGGCCAGATACGCAGTATTTT. Protein: CATSLAGGPDTQYF.

V gene TRBV27 combines with J gene TRBJ2-1; the match to TRBD2 covers 13 bases. CDR3 size: 14 residues. The trim removed 5 bases at V and 6 bases at J, leaving 1 base unmatched. Germline loops: CDR1 MNHEY, CDR2 SMNVEV (reference sequence). The CDR3 is CASSGTSGVNEQFF. The CDR3 DNA sequence: TGTGCCAGCAGTGGGACTAGCGGGGTCAATGAGCAGTTCTTC.

Note on this clone: Other nucleotide sequences in the sample specify the same CDR3. The V and J genes are TRBV5-1 and TRBJ2-5; 7 nucleotides align to TRBD2. This CDR3 is built from 15 residues. The ends lost 0 bases at V and 3 bases at J; junction bases unmatched: 5. CDR1 SGHRS and CDR2 YFSETQ come from the germline V gene. Here the CDR3 reads CASSLGSSGEETQYF. CDR3 DNA: TGCGCCAGCAGCTTGGGTTCTAGCGGAGAAGAGACCCAGTACTTC.